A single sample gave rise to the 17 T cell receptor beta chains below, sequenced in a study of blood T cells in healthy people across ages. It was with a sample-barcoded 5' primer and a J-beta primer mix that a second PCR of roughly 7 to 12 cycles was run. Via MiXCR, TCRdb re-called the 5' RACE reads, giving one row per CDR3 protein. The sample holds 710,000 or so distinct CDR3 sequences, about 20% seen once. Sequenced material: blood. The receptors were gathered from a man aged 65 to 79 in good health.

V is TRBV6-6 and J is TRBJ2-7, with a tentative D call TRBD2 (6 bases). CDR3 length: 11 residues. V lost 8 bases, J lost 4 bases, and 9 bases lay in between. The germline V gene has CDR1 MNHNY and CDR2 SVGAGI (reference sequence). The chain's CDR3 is CASSGRYEQYV. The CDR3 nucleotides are TGTGCCAGCTCAGGGAGGTACGAGCAGTACGTC.

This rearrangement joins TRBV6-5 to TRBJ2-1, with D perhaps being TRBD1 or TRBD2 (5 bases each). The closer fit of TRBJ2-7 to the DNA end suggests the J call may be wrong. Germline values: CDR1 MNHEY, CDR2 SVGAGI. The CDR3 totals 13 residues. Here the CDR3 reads CASRGDMPYEQYV. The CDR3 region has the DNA TGTGCCAGCAGGGGGGATATGCCCTACGAGCAGTACGTC.

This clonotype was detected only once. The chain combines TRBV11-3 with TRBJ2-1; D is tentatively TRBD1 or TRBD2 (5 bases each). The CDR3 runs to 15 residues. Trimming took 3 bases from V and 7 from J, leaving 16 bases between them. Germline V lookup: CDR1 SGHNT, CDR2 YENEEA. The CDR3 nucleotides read TGTGCCAGCAGCTTGGCCGGGACCGACCATAATGAGCAGTTCTTC. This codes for CASSLAGTDHNEQFF.

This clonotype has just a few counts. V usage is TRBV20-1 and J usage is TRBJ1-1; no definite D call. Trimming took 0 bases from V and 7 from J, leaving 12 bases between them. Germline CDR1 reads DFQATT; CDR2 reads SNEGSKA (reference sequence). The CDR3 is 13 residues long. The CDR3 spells CSARDNWLGEAFF. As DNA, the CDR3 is TGCAGTGCTAGAGATAACTGGCTGGGTGAAGCTTTCTTT.

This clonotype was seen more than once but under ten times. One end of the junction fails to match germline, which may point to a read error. CDR3 region: CAASTRLAELTDTQYF. The CDR3 DNA reads TGTGCCGCCAGCACGCGACTAGCGGAACTCACAGATACGCAGTATTTT. This chain links TRBV15 with TRBJ2-3; 9 bases map to TRBD2. From germline, CDR1 is LNHNV and CDR2 YYDKDF (reference sequence). This CDR3 has 16 residues.

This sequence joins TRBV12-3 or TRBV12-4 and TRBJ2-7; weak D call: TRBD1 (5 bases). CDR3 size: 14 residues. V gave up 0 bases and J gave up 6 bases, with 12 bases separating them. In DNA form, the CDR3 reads TGTGCCAGCAGTTTAGCCTCGACAGTTGGCGAGCAGTACGTC. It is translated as CASSLASTVGEQYV.

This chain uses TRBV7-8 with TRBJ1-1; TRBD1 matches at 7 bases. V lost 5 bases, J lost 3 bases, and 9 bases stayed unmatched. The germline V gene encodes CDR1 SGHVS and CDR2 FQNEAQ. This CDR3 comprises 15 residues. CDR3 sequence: CASSPGSGTDTEAFF. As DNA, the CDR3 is TGTGCCAGCAGCCCCGGCTCCGGGACAGACACTGAAGCTTTCTTT.

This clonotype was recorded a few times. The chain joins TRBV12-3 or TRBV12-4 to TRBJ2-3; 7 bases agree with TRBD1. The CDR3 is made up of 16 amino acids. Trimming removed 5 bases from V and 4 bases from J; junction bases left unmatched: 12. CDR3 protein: CASSHPTGAAADTQYF. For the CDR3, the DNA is TGTGCCAGCAGTCATCCAACAGGGGCGGCGGCAGATACGCAGTATTTT.

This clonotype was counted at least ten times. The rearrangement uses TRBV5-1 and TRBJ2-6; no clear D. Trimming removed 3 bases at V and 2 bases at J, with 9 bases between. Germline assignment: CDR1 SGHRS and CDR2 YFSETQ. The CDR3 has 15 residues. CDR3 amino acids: CASSSTVAGANVLTF. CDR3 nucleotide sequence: TGCGCCAGCAGCTCGACGGTCGCTGGGGCCAACGTCCTGACTTTC.

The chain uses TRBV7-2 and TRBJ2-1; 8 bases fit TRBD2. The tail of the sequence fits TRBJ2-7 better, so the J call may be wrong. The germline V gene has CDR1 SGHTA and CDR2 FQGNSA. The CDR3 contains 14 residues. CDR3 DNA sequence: TGTGCCAGCAGCGTCGAGGGACTAGACTACGAGCAGTACGTC. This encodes CASSVEGLDYEQYV.

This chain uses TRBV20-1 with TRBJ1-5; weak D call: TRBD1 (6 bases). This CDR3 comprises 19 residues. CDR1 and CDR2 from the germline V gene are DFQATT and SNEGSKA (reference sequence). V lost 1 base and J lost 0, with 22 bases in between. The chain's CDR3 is CSARGPTIRDTLSNQPQHF. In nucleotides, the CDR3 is TGCAGTGCTAGAGGGCCAACGATCCGGGACACGCTTAGCAATCAGCCCCAGCATTTT.

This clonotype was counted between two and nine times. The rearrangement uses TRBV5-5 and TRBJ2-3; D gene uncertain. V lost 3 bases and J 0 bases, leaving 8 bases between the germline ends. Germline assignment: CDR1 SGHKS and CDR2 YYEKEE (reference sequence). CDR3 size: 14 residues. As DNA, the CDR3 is TGTGCCAGCAGCTCAACCTATAGCACAGATACGCAGTATTTT. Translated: CASSSTYSTDTQYF.

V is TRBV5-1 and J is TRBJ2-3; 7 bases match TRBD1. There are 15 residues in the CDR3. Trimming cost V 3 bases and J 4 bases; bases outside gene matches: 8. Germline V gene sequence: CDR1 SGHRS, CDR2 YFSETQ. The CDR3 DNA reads TGCGCCAGCAGCTCGACAGGGCCTCCCGCAGATACGCAGTATTTT. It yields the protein CASSSTGPPADTQYF.

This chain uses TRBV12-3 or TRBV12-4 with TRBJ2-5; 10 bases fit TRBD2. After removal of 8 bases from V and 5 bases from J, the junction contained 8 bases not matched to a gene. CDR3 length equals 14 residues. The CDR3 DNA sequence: TGTGCCAGCGGACTAGCGGTCCCAAGGGAGACCCAGTACTTC. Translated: CASGLAVPRETQYF.

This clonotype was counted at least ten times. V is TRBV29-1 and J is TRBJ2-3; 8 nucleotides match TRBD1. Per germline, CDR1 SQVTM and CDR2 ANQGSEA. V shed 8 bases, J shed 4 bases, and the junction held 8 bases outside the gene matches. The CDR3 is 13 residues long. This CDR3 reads CSSYGQGADTQYF. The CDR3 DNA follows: TGCAGCTCCTACGGACAGGGAGCAGATACGCAGTATTTT.

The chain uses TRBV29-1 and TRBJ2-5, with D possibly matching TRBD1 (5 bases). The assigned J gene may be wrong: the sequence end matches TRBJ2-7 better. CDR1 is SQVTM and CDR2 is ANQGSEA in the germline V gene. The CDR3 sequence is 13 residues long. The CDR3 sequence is CSVERAGNYEQYF. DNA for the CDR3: TGCAGCGTTGAAAGGGCAGGGAACTACGAGCAGTACTTC.

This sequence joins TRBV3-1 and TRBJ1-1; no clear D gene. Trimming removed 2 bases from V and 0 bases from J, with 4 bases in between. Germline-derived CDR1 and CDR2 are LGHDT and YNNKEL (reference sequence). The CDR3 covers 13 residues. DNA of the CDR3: TGTGCCAGCAGCCAATCGGTGAACACTGAAGCTTTCTTT. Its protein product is CASSQSVNTEAFF.